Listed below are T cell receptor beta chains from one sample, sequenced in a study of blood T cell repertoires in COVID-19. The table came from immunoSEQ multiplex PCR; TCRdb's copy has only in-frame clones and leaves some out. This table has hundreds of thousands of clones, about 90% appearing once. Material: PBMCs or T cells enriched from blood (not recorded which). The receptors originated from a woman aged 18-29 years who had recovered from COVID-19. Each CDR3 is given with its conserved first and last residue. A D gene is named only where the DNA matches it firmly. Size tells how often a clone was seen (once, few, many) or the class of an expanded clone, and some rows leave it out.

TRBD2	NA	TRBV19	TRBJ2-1	TGTGCCAGTAGTATCGTGGCGGGGGGCCGGAATGAGCAGTTCTTC	CASSIVAGGRNEQFF
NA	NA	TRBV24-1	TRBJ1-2	TGTGCCACCAGTGAAGGGGGTATAGGGGGCTACACCTTC	CATSEGGIGGYTF
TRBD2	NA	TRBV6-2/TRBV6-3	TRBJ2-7	TGTGCCAGCAGTTACTCCCCTAGCGGGCCGAGCTCCTACGAGCAGTACTTC	CASSYSPSGPSSYEQYF
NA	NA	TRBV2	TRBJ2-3	TGTGCCAGCAGCCCCCCCCGGTCGGGAGTTCCAGATACGCAGTATTTT	CASSPPRSGVPDTQYF
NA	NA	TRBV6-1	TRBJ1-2	TGTGCCAGCAGTGAACAGGGTTTTGGCTACACCTTC	CASSEQGFGYTF
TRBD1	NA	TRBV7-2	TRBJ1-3	TGTGCCAGCAGCCGGGGGACAGGGTGGGACACCATATATTTT	CASSRGTGWDTIYF
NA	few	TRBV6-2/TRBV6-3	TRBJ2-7	TGTGCCAGCAGTGGACTTCGCTCCTACGAGCAGTACTTC	CASSGLRSYEQYF
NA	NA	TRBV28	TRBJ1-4	TGTGCCAGCAACGGAGGCGGCATTGAAAAACTGTTTTTT	CASNGGGIEKLFF
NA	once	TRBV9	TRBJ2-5	TGTGCCAGCAGCAGAGGCCCAGGGTACCAAGAGACCCAGTACTTC	CASSRGPGYQETQYF
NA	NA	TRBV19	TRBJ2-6	TGTGCCAGTAGCCCGACAGTCCTCTCTGGGGCCAACGTCCTGACTTTC	CASSPTVLSGANVLTF
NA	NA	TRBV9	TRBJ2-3	TGTGCCAGCAGCGTAGAGGGGACTGGTGTTGATACGCAGTATTTT	CASSVEGTGVDTQYF
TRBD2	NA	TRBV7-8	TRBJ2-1	TGTGCCAGCAGCCCCGGGGGACTAGCGGGGTACAATGAGCAGTTCTTC	CASSPGGLAGYNEQFF
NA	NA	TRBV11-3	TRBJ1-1	TGTGCCAGCAGCCGGGGAGGCGGCGTTAAGAACACTGAAGCTTTCTTT	CASSRGGGVKNTEAFF
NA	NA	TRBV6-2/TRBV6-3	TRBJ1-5	TGTGCCAGCAGCCCCTCCGTAGTAGGGGGAAGTCAGCCCCAGCATTTT	CASSPSVVGGSQPQHF
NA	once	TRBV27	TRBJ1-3	TGTGCCAGCGCTCGAAAGGCACCTCATAGACTCTCTGGAAACACCATATATTTT	CASARKAPHRLSGNTIYF
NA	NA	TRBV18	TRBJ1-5	TGTGCCAGCTCACCAACAGGAACAATAAATCAGCCCCAGCATTTT	CASSPTGTINQPQHF
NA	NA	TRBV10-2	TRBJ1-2	TGCGCCAGCAGCGGCCGCAGTGGGGGGAATAGCGGCTACACCTTC	CASSGRSGGNSGYTF
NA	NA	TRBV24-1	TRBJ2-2	TGTGCCACCAGTGTCCCGACCGGGGAGCTGTTTTTT	CATSVPTGELFF
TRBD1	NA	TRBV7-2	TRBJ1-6	TGTGCCAGCAGCTTAGAAGGCGACAGGGGGAACCCCCTCCACTTT	CASSLEGDRGNPLHF
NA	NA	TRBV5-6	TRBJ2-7	TGTGCCAGCAGCTACAGCGGTAACGTCGGCGAGCAGTACTTC	CASSYSGNVGEQYF
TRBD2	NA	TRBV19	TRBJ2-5	TGTGCCAGTAGCCGAGGGACTAGACAAGAGACCCAGTACTTC	CASSRGTRQETQYF
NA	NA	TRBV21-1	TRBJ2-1	TGTGCCAGCTGCGAGCGGGGGTCCCTATACAATGAGCAGTTCTTC	CASCERGSLYNEQFF
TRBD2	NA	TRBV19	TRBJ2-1	TGTGCCAGTAGTATTCCCCTAGCGGGGGACTACAATGAGCAGTTCTTC	CASSIPLAGDYNEQFF
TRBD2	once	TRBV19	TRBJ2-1	TGTGCCAGTAGTTCTAGCGGGCGAGCCTACAATGAGCAGTTCTTC	CASSSSGRAYNEQFF
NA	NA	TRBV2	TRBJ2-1	TGTGCCAGCAGGGACTACCTAGAGCAGTTCTTC	CASRDYLEQFF
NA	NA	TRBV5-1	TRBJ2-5	TGCGCCAGCAGCTCGGACAGAGGGGAAGAGACCCAGTACTTC	CASSSDRGEETQYF
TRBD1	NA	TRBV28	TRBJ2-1	TGTGCCAGCAGGATACAGGGGGCTGGCTACAATGAGCAGTTCTTC	CASRIQGAGYNEQFF
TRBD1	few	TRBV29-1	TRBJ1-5	TGCAGCGTTGAGGGACAGGGGGGAACGCCAATCAATCGGCCCCAGCATTTT	CSVEGQGGTPINRPQHF
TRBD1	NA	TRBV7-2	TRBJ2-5	TGTGCCAGCAAAAGAGACAGGGCCACGGAGACCCAGTACTTC	CASKRDRATETQYF
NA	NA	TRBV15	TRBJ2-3	TGTGCCACCAGCAGAGATCAACAGGGCTCAGATACGCAGTATTTT	CATSRDQQGSDTQYF
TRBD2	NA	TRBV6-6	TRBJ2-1	TGTGCCAGCAGTATGGGCGGGAGAGGCGGCGATGAGCAGTTCTTC	CASSMGGRGGDEQFF
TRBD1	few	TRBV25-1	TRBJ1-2	TGTGCCAGCAGTCGGGGACAGCCTAACTATGGCTACACCTTC	CASSRGQPNYGYTF
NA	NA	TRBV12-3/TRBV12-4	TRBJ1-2	TGTGCCAGCAGTTTGGACAGAACGGAGGGCTACACCTTC	CASSLDRTEGYTF
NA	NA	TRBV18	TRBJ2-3	TGTGCCAGCTCACTGGAGTCCACAGATACGCAGTATTTT	CASSLESTDTQYF
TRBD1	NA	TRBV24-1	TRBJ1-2	TGTGCCACCAGTGATTTGAGGGATGGGGGACAGGGGCCCTTCTATGGCTACACCTTC	CATSDLRDGGQGPFYGYTF
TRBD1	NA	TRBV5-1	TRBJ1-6	TGCGCCAGCAGCTTGGCGGCAGGGGGGAATAATTCACCCCTCCACTTT	CASSLAAGGNNSPLHF
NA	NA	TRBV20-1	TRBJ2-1	TGCAGTGCTAGAGATGAGAACGCGGTCTTC	CSARDENAVF
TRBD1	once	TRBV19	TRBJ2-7	TGTGCCAGACAGGGGATCTCCTACGAGCAGTACTTC	CARQGISYEQYF
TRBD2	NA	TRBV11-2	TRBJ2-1	TGTGCCAGCAAGTCTAGCGGGATAGGTGAGCAGTTCTTC	CASKSSGIGEQFF
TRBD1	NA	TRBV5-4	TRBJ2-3	TGTGCCAGCAGCCCCGGGACAGGGATGGGTACAGATACGCAGTATTTT	CASSPGTGMGTDTQYF
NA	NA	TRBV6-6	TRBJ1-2	TGTGCCAGCAGTTACCAGTCGGGGTTTTATGGCTACACCTTC	CASSYQSGFYGYTF
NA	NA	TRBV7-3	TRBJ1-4	TGTGCCAGCAGCTCAATCGGAGGAAAACTGTTTTTT	CASSSIGGKLFF
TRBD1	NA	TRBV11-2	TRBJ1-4	TGTGCCAGCAGCCACGGCGGGGGACAGGGGCATGAAAAACTGTTTTTT	CASSHGGGQGHEKLFF
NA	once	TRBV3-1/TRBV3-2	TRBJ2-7	TGTGCCACCTCAGGGGATTTTAAGGACGAGCAGTACTTC	CATSGDFKDEQYF
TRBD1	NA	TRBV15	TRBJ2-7	TGTGCCACCAGCCCCCGACCGACAGGGAACTACGAGCAGTACTTC	CATSPRPTGNYEQYF
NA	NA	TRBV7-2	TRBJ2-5	TGTGCCAGCAGCTTAGCTAGGGGTTCCAGAGAGACCCAGTACTTC	CASSLARGSRETQYF
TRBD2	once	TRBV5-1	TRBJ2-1	TGCGCCAGCAGCTTGGTTGGACTAGCTCTTCAAGGGGATGAGCAGTTCTTC	CASSLVGLALQGDEQFF
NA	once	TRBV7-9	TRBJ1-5	TGTGCCAGCAGCTTCTACACACTGGGGGCAGGGTTTGGTCAGCCCCAGCATTTT	CASSFYTLGAGFGQPQHF
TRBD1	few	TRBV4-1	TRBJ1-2	TGCGCCAGCAGCCATTCCGACGACAGGGTTGGTACCTATGGCTACACCTTC	CASSHSDDRVGTYGYTF
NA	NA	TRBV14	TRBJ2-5	TGTGCCAGCAGCCAAGTTGCAGGGAACGACCAAGAGACCCAGTACTTC	CASSQVAGNDQETQYF
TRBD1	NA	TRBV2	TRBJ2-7	TGTGCCAGGGGACAGGGGGGCGAGCAGTACTTC	CARGQGGEQYF
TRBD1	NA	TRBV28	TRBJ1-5	TGTGCCAGCACTCCATTTCGTGGGACAGGGTTAAATCAGCCCCAGCATTTT	CASTPFRGTGLNQPQHF
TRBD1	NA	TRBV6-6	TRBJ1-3	TGTGCCAGCAGTCGGACAGGACCCGGAAACACCATATATTTT	CASSRTGPGNTIYF
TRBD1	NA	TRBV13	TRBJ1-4	TGTGCCAGCAGCGACCCCCCGGGACAGGGAGATGAAAAACTGTTTTTT	CASSDPPGQGDEKLFF
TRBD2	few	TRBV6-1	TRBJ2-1	TGTGCCAGCAGTGATCAGCTAGCGGGAGGGGATGAGCAGTTCTTC	CASSDQLAGGDEQFF